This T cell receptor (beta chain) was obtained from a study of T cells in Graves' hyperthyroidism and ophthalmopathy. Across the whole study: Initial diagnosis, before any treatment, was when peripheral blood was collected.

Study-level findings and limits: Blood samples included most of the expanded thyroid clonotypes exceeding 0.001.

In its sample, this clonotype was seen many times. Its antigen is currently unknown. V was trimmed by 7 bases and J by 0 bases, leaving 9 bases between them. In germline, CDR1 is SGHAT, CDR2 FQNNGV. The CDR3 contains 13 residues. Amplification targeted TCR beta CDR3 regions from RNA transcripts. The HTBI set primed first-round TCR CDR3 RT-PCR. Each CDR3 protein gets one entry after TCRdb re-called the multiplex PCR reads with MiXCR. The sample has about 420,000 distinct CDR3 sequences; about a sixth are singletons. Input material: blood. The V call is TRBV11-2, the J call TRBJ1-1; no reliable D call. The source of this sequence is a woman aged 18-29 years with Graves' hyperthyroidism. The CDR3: CASNVHMNTEAFF. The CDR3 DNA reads TGTGCCAGCAACGTTCACATGAACACTGAAGCTTTCTTT. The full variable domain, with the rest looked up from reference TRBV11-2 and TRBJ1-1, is EAGVAQSPRYKIIEKRQSVAFWCNPISGHATLYWYQQILGQGPKLLIQFQNNGVVDDSQLPKDRFSAERLKGVDSTLKIQPAKLEDSAVYLCASNVHMNTEAFFGQGTRLTVV.